The rows below give T cell receptor beta chains drawn from one sample of a study of shared clonotypes between healthy human individuals. Assay: immunoSEQ multiplex PCR; the TCRdb copy retains only in-frame clones and omits some. The table has over a million clones, approximately 78% seen once; the top ten hold under 0.6%. The source material was memory CD4+ T cells from PBMCs. The receptor set was obtained from a man aged 18 to 29 in good health. Some clones in this sample may be carry-over from other donors' samples. Both conserved end residues are part of each CDR3. Fields, in order: clone size, D gene, J gene, V gene, CDR3 DNA, CDR3 protein. A D gene is named only where the DNA matches it firmly. The listing skips clone size in some rows; elsewhere it reads once, few, many or a size class.

abundance: few; d_gene: NA; j_gene: TRBJ2-5; v_gene: TRBV2; CDR3nt: TGTGCCAGCAGGCAAGAGCAGGGGATCAGTGAGACCCAGTACTTC; CDR3aa: CASRQEQGISETQYF
abundance: NA; d_gene: TRBD2; j_gene: TRBJ2-3; v_gene: TRBV5-1; CDR3nt: TGCGCCAGCAGCTTGGCCGCGGCTAGCGGGAGCACAGATACGCAGTATTTT; CDR3aa: CASSLAAASGSTDTQYF
abundance: NA; d_gene: TRBD2; j_gene: TRBJ2-7; v_gene: TRBV7-2; CDR3nt: TGTGCCAGCAGCTTAAGGTCTTCGGGAGGGCGGTACGAGCAGTACTTC; CDR3aa: CASSLRSSGGRYEQYF
abundance: NA; d_gene: TRBD2; j_gene: TRBJ2-1; v_gene: TRBV5-1; CDR3nt: TGCGCCAGCAGCTTGACGTGGGGCGTGCGGGACTACTCCTACAATGAGCAGTTCTTC; CDR3aa: CASSLTWGVRDYSYNEQFF
abundance: NA; d_gene: NA; j_gene: TRBJ2-2; v_gene: TRBV7-3; CDR3nt: TGTGCCAGCAGCCCGAGGGGGGCCACCGGGGAGCTGTTTTTT; CDR3aa: CASSPRGATGELFF
abundance: NA; d_gene: TRBD1; j_gene: TRBJ2-1; v_gene: TRBV5-1; CDR3nt: TGCGCCAGCAGTCTTGGGACAGTACTGAATGAGCAGTTCTTC; CDR3aa: CASSLGTVLNEQFF
abundance: NA; d_gene: NA; j_gene: TRBJ2-7; v_gene: TRBV7-2; CDR3nt: TGTGCCAGCAGCCAAGATAGAGCTAGCCCCCACTACGAGCAGTACTTC; CDR3aa: CASSQDRASPHYEQYF
abundance: NA; d_gene: NA; j_gene: TRBJ1-1; v_gene: TRBV29-1; CDR3nt: TGCAGCGTCCTGGATCCTTTGGCAGGGTCTGAAGCTTTCTTT; CDR3aa: CSVLDPLAGSEAFF
abundance: once; d_gene: NA; j_gene: TRBJ2-2; v_gene: TRBV30; CDR3nt: TGTGCCTGGAGTGTTGGTGTGGGGGAGCTGTTTTTT; CDR3aa: CAWSVGVGELFF
abundance: NA; d_gene: TRBD2; j_gene: TRBJ2-1; v_gene: TRBV15; CDR3nt: TGTGCCACCAGCAGAGGAACGGGACTAGAAGATGAGCAGTTCTTC; CDR3aa: CATSRGTGLEDEQFF
abundance: NA; d_gene: NA; j_gene: TRBJ2-2; v_gene: TRBV2; CDR3nt: TGTGCCAGCAGCCGCATGGGCGGGGAGCTGTTTTTT; CDR3aa: CASSRMGGELFF
abundance: NA; d_gene: NA; j_gene: TRBJ1-5; v_gene: TRBV6-5; CDR3nt: TGTGCCAGCAGTTACTCGTTTCAGAGCAATCAGCCCCAGCATTTT; CDR3aa: CASSYSFQSNQPQHF
abundance: NA; d_gene: NA; j_gene: TRBJ2-3; v_gene: TRBV19; CDR3nt: TGTGCCAGTAGTAATGGGCTGGGTTCTAGGACAGATACGCAGTATTTT; CDR3aa: CASSNGLGSRTDTQYF
abundance: NA; d_gene: NA; j_gene: TRBJ2-7; v_gene: TRBV18; CDR3nt: TGTGCCAGCTCACCACCGAGGCAAGGTCCCCTCTCCTACGAGCAGTACTTC; CDR3aa: CASSPPRQGPLSYEQYF
abundance: NA; d_gene: TRBD2; j_gene: TRBJ2-7; v_gene: TRBV29-1; CDR3nt: TGCAGCGTCGCCGGGACTAGCGCGCTCACCTACGAGCAGTACTTC; CDR3aa: CSVAGTSALTYEQYF
abundance: few; d_gene: TRBD1; j_gene: TRBJ1-1; v_gene: TRBV7-3; CDR3nt: TGTGCCAGCAGCCACCTTTACAGGGGCGAGGGGAACACTGAAGCTTTCTTT; CDR3aa: CASSHLYRGEGNTEAFF
abundance: NA; d_gene: NA; j_gene: TRBJ1-4; v_gene: TRBV28; CDR3nt: TGTGCCAGCAGTGGAGGGAAGGGCCGCGCAACTAATGAAAAACTGTTTTTT; CDR3aa: CASSGGKGRATNEKLFF
abundance: NA; d_gene: TRBD2; j_gene: TRBJ2-7; v_gene: TRBV10-2; CDR3nt: TGCGCCAGCAGTGACATAGCGGGAGAGTCGCCCCCCTACGAGCAGTACTTC; CDR3aa: CASSDIAGESPPYEQYF
abundance: NA; d_gene: TRBD2; j_gene: TRBJ2-1; v_gene: TRBV6-6; CDR3nt: TGTGCCAGCAGCCTGACTAGCGGGACCTACAATGAGCAGTTCTTC; CDR3aa: CASSLTSGTYNEQFF
abundance: NA; d_gene: TRBD1; j_gene: TRBJ2-4; v_gene: TRBV5-1; CDR3nt: TGCGCCAGCAGCGGGGGACAGCCTCCCGACATTCAGTACTTC; CDR3aa: CASSGGQPPDIQYF
abundance: NA; d_gene: TRBD2; j_gene: TRBJ2-1; v_gene: TRBV10-3; CDR3nt: TGTGCCATCAGTGAGTCCGGCCAGCCTCTAGCGGGAGCGCCCTACAATGAGCAGTTCTTC; CDR3aa: CAISESGQPLAGAPYNEQFF
abundance: NA; d_gene: NA; j_gene: TRBJ1-1; v_gene: TRBV7-2; CDR3nt: TGTGCCAGCAGCTTATCTGGGACGAATGAAGCTTTCTTT; CDR3aa: CASSLSGTNEAFF
abundance: NA; d_gene: NA; j_gene: TRBJ1-3; v_gene: TRBV29-1; CDR3nt: TGCAGCGCTCATCTCTCTGGAAACACCATATATTTT; CDR3aa: CSAHLSGNTIYF
abundance: NA; d_gene: NA; j_gene: TRBJ2-5; v_gene: TRBV2; CDR3nt: TGTGCCAGCGGGGGAGGAGAGACCCAGTACTTC; CDR3aa: CASGGGETQYF
abundance: many; d_gene: NA; j_gene: TRBJ1-4; v_gene: TRBV5-6; CDR3nt: TGTGCCAGCAGCTTGTATGGAGCAACTAATGAAAAACTGTTTTTT; CDR3aa: CASSLYGATNEKLFF
abundance: NA; d_gene: NA; j_gene: TRBJ2-5; v_gene: TRBV5-1; CDR3nt: TGCGCCAGCACCTCAGACGGGGACATACGGCGGGAGACCCAGTACTTC; CDR3aa: CASTSDGDIRRETQYF
abundance: NA; d_gene: NA; j_gene: TRBJ1-1; v_gene: TRBV11-2; CDR3nt: TGTGCCAGCAGCCCCTTTGGTGAAGCTTTCTTT; CDR3aa: CASSPFGEAFF
abundance: NA; d_gene: NA; j_gene: TRBJ2-7; v_gene: TRBV28; CDR3nt: TGTGCCAGCAGTCCACGATCCTACGAGCAGTACTTC; CDR3aa: CASSPRSYEQYF
abundance: NA; d_gene: NA; j_gene: TRBJ1-2; v_gene: TRBV21-1; CDR3nt: TGTGCCAGCAGCAAAGGTCACTATGGCTACACCTTC; CDR3aa: CASSKGHYGYTF
abundance: NA; d_gene: NA; j_gene: TRBJ1-5; v_gene: TRBV4-3; CDR3nt: TGCGCCAGCAGCCAAGATATGGACTTGCCCCAGCATTTT; CDR3aa: CASSQDMDLPQHF
abundance: NA; d_gene: NA; j_gene: TRBJ2-7; v_gene: TRBV5-4; CDR3nt: TGTGCCAGCAGCCCCCAGGGACACTACGGCCAGTACTTC; CDR3aa: CASSPQGHYGQYF
abundance: NA; d_gene: TRBD1; j_gene: TRBJ2-5; v_gene: TRBV28; CDR3nt: TGTGCCAGCAGACTCAGGGGGTCGGTGGAGACCCAGTACTTC; CDR3aa: CASRLRGSVETQYF
abundance: NA; d_gene: TRBD2; j_gene: TRBJ2-3; v_gene: TRBV28; CDR3nt: TGTGCCAGCAGCCCTTCGAAGCGGGGAGCCACAGATACGCAGTATTTT; CDR3aa: CASSPSKRGATDTQYF
abundance: few; d_gene: NA; j_gene: TRBJ2-2; v_gene: TRBV5-6; CDR3nt: TGTGCCAGCAGCTTGGCCGGTCTAGCGAGGTCCGGGGAGCTGTTTTTT; CDR3aa: CASSLAGLARSGELFF
abundance: NA; d_gene: NA; j_gene: TRBJ2-3; v_gene: TRBV19; CDR3nt: TGTGCCAGTAATATCGGGGCAGACACAGATACGCAGTATTTT; CDR3aa: CASNIGADTDTQYF
abundance: NA; d_gene: NA; j_gene: TRBJ2-5; v_gene: TRBV7-7; CDR3nt: TGTGCCAGCAGCCTCACCGGCCTGCAAGAGACCCAGTACTTC; CDR3aa: CASSLTGLQETQYF
abundance: NA; d_gene: NA; j_gene: TRBJ2-7; v_gene: TRBV18; CDR3nt: TGTGCCAGCTCACCTTCGCGGGAAGGGTACGGGCAGTACTTC; CDR3aa: CASSPSREGYGQYF
abundance: once; d_gene: NA; j_gene: TRBJ1-2; v_gene: TRBV4-2; CDR3nt: TGTGCCAGCAGCCGAGGACTAAACTATGGCTACACCTTC; CDR3aa: CASSRGLNYGYTF
abundance: few; d_gene: TRBD2; j_gene: TRBJ2-3; v_gene: TRBV7-3; CDR3nt: TGTGCCAGCAGCTTGGGACTAGCGGGAAGCACAGATACGCAGTATTTT; CDR3aa: CASSLGLAGSTDTQYF
abundance: NA; d_gene: TRBD1; j_gene: TRBJ2-5; v_gene: TRBV5-1; CDR3nt: TGCGCCAGCAGCCATGATACAGGGGGGGAGACCCAGTACTTC; CDR3aa: CASSHDTGGETQYF
abundance: NA; d_gene: NA; j_gene: TRBJ2-3; v_gene: TRBV7-2; CDR3nt: TGTGCCAGCAGCTTAAGAGGTATAAGCACAGATACGCAGTATTTT; CDR3aa: CASSLRGISTDTQYF
abundance: NA; d_gene: NA; j_gene: TRBJ1-2; v_gene: TRBV6-1; CDR3nt: TGTGCCAGCAGTGAGACCGCCAGGCATGGCTACACCTTC; CDR3aa: CASSETARHGYTF
abundance: NA; d_gene: TRBD2; j_gene: TRBJ2-2; v_gene: TRBV5-1; CDR3nt: TGCGCCAGCAGATTCCCGGGACTAGGAATAACCGGGGAGCTGTTTTTT; CDR3aa: CASRFPGLGITGELFF
abundance: NA; d_gene: TRBD2; j_gene: TRBJ2-1; v_gene: TRBV5-6; CDR3nt: TGTGCCAGCAGCTTCCCGGGGGGGTCCTACAATGAGCAGTTCTTC; CDR3aa: CASSFPGGSYNEQFF
abundance: once; d_gene: NA; j_gene: TRBJ2-1; v_gene: TRBV2; CDR3nt: TGTGCCAGCAGTGGGGATCGCTCCTACAATGAGCAGTTCTTC; CDR3aa: CASSGDRSYNEQFF
abundance: many; d_gene: NA; j_gene: TRBJ1-1; v_gene: TRBV5-1; CDR3nt: TGCGCCAGCAGGTCCAGCGGGGGGAACACTGAAGCTTTCTTT; CDR3aa: CASRSSGGNTEAFF
abundance: NA; d_gene: NA; j_gene: TRBJ2-7; v_gene: TRBV18; CDR3nt: TGTGCCAGCTCAGGGGCCATAGGCTACGAGCAGTACTTC; CDR3aa: CASSGAIGYEQYF
abundance: NA; d_gene: TRBD1; j_gene: TRBJ1-3; v_gene: TRBV5-1; CDR3nt: TGCGCCAGCAGCTCAAGTGAGGGACAGGGAAGATCAGGAAACACCATATATTTT; CDR3aa: CASSSSEGQGRSGNTIYF
abundance: NA; d_gene: TRBD1; j_gene: TRBJ1-2; v_gene: TRBV28; CDR3nt: TGTGCCAGCAGTTCATACAGGGGAAACTATGGCTACACCTTC; CDR3aa: CASSSYRGNYGYTF
abundance: NA; d_gene: TRBD1; j_gene: TRBJ1-2; v_gene: TRBV5-8; CDR3nt: TGTGCCAGCAGCTGGGGACAGCTCTGGGGGGGCTACACCTTC; CDR3aa: CASSWGQLWGGYTF
abundance: NA; d_gene: NA; j_gene: TRBJ1-2; v_gene: TRBV30; CDR3nt: TGTGCCTGGAGGGATGGGGTACTTGTAGGCTACACCTTC; CDR3aa: CAWRDGVLVGYTF
abundance: NA; d_gene: NA; j_gene: TRBJ1-2; v_gene: TRBV28; CDR3nt: TGTGCCAGCAGTTTTCCCCAGGGAGGCTATGGCTACACCTTC; CDR3aa: CASSFPQGGYGYTF
abundance: NA; d_gene: TRBD2; j_gene: TRBJ2-7; v_gene: TRBV6-5; CDR3nt: TGTGCCAGCAGTAAAGCTCGCGGGAGCTACGAGCAGTACTTC; CDR3aa: CASSKARGSYEQYF
abundance: NA; d_gene: TRBD2; j_gene: TRBJ2-5; v_gene: TRBV5-4; CDR3nt: TGTGCCAGCAGCTTCTCCCCGCTAGCGGGAGGTGAGACCCAGTACTTC; CDR3aa: CASSFSPLAGGETQYF
abundance: NA; d_gene: NA; j_gene: TRBJ2-7; v_gene: TRBV6-1; CDR3nt: TGTGCCAGCAGTGGGACCATCAATCCTTGGGAGCAGTACTTC; CDR3aa: CASSGTINPWEQYF
abundance: NA; d_gene: NA; j_gene: TRBJ2-3; v_gene: TRBV4-1; CDR3nt: TGCGCCAGCAGCCTTATTCGAGATACGCAGTATTTT; CDR3aa: CASSLIRDTQYF
abundance: NA; d_gene: NA; j_gene: TRBJ2-7; v_gene: TRBV7-9; CDR3nt: TGTGCCAGCAGCTTAGGCGTGGGCGACTACGAGCAGTACTTC; CDR3aa: CASSLGVGDYEQYF